Here is one TCR beta chain with its context. The data were obtained in a study of somatic mutations in cytotoxic T cells in rheumatoid arthritis. The assay was immunoSEQ multiplex PCR, and TCRdb's table has in-frame clones only and misses some. In the table there are about 11,000 clones, roughly four fifths of which are singletons. Sequenced input: CD8+ T cells sorted from blood. The clonotype originates from a woman aged 55-75 years with rheumatoid arthritis.

DNA for the CDR3: TGTGCCAGCAGCTTGGCGACAGGGTATCGGACTGAAGCTTTCTTT. As protein: CASSLATGYRTEAFF. The rearrangement links TRBV5-5 to TRBJ1-1; 7 bases map to TRBD1. CDR3 length: 15 amino acids. After removal of 0 bases from V and 5 bases from J, the junction contained 7 bases not matched to a gene. CDR1 is SGHKS, CDR2 YYEKEE, per germline (reference sequence).